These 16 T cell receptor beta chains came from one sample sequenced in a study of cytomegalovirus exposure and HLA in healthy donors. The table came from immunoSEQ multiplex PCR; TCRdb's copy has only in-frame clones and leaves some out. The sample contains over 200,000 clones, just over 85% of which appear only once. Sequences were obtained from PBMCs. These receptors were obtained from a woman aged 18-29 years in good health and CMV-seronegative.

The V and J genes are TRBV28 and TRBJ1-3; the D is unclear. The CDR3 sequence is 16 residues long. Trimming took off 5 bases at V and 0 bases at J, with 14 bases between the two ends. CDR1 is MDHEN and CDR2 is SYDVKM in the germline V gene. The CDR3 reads CASSRGGDHSGNTIYF. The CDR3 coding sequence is TGTGCCAGCAGTAGAGGAGGAGATCACTCTGGAAACACCATATATTTT.

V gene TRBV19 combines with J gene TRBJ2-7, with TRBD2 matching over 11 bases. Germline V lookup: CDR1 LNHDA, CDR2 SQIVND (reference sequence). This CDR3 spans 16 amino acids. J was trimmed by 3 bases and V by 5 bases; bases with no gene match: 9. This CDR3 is CASSATSGRSNYEQYF. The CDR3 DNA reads TGTGCCAGTAGTGCAACTAGCGGGAGAAGTAACTACGAGCAGTACTTC.

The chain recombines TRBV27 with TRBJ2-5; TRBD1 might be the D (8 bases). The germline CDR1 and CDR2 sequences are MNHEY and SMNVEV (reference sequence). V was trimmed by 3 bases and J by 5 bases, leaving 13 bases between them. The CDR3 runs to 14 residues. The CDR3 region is CASSFTGGAETQYF. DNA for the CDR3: TGTGCCAGCAGTTTCACAGGGGGGGCGGAGACCCAGTACTTC.

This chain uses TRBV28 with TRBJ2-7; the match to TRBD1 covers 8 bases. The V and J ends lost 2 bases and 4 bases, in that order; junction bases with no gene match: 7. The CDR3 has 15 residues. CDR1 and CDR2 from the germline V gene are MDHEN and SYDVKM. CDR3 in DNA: TGTGCCAGCAGTTTACTAGTCCAGGGGGCGTACGAGCAGTACTTC. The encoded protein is CASSLLVQGAYEQYF.

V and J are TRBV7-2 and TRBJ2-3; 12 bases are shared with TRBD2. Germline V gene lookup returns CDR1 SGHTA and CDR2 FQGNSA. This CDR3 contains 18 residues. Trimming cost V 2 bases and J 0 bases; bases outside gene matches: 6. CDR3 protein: CASSLSRLAGASTDTQYF. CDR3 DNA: TGTGCCAGCAGCTTATCCCGACTAGCGGGAGCGAGCACAGATACGCAGTATTTT.

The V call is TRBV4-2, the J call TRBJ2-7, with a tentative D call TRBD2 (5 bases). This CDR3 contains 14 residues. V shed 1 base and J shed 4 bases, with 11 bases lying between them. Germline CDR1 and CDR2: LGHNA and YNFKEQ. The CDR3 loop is CASSQGSGGYEQYF. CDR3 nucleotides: TGTGCCAGCAGCCAAGGCTCGGGCGGGTACGAGCAGTACTTC.

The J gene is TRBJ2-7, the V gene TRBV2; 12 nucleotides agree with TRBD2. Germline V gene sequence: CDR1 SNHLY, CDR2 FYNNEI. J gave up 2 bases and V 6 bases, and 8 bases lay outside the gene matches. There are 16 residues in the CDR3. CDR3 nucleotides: TGTGCCAGCAGGGCCCCGGGACTAGCGGGTACCTACGAGCAGTACTTC. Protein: CASRAPGLAGTYEQYF. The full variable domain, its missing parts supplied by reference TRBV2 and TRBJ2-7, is EPEVTQTPSHQVTQMGQEVILRCVPISNHLYFYWYRQILGQKVEFLVSFYNNEISEKSEIFDDQFSVERPDGSNFTLKIRSTKLEDSAMYFCASRAPGLAGTYEQYFGPGTRLTVT.

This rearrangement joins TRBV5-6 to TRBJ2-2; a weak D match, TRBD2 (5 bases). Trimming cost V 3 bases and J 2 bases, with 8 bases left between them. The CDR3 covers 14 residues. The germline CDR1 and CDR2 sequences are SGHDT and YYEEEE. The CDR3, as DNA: TGTGCCAGCAGCTCCGGGATTAACACCGGGGAGCTGTTTTTT. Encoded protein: CASSSGINTGELFF.

CDR3 protein: CASEKGPGAEAFF. The CDR3 DNA sequence: TGTGCCAGCGAGAAAGGTCCCGGGGCTGAAGCTTTCTTT. The chain recombines TRBV2 with TRBJ1-1; no reliable D call. V lost 8 bases and J 6 bases, leaving 16 bases between the germline ends. Germline V gives CDR1 SNHLY, CDR2 FYNNEI. The CDR3 is made up of 13 amino acids. The full variable domain, its missing parts supplied by reference TRBV2 and TRBJ1-1, is EPEVTQTPSHQVTQMGQEVILRCVPISNHLYFYWYRQILGQKVEFLVSFYNNEISEKSEIFDDQFSVERPDGSNFTLKIRSTKLEDSAMYFCASEKGPGAEAFFGQGTRLTVV.

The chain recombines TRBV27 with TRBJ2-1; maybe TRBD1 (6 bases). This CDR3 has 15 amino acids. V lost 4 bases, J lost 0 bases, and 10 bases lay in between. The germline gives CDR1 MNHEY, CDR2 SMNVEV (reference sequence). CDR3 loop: CASSSAGDSYNEQFF. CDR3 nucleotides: TGTGCCAGCAGTTCAGCAGGGGACTCCTACAATGAGCAGTTCTTC.

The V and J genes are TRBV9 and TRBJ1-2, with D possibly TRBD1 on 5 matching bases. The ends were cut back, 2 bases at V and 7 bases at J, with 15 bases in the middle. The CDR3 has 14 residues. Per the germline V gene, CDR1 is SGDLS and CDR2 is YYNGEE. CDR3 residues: CASSVRGLDGGYTF. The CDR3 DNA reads TGTGCCAGCAGCGTTAGGGGTCTGGACGGTGGCTACACCTTC. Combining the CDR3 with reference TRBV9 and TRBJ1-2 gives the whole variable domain DSGVTQTPKHLITATGQRVTLRCSPRSGDLSVYWYQQSLDQGLQFLIQYYNGEERAKGNILERFSAQQFPDLHSELNLSSLELGDSALYFCASSVRGLDGGYTFGSGTRLTVV.

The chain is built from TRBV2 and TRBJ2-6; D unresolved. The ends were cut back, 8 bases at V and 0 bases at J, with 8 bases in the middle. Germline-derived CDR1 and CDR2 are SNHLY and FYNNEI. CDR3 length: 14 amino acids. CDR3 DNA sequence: TGTGCCAGCGGGCCGGACTCTGGGGCCAACGTCCTGACTTTC. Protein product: CASGPDSGANVLTF.

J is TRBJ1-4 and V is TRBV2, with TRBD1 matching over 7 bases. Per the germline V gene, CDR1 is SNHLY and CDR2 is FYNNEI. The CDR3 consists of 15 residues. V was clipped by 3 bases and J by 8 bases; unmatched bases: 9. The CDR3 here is CASSEDTGVIEKLFF. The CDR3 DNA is TGTGCCAGCAGTGAGGACACAGGGGTAATCGAAAAACTGTTTTTT.

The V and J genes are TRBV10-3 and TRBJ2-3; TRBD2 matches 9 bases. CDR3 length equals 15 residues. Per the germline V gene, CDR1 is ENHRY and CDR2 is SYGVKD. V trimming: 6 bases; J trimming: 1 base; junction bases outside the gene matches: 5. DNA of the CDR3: TGTGCCATCAGGGCGGGAGGGCCGGGCACAGATACGCAGTATTTT. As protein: CAIRAGGPGTDTQYF.

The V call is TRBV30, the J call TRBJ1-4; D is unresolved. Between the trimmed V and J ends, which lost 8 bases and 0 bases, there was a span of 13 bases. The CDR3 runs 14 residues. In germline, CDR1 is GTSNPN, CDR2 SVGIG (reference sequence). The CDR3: CAGAPGTTNEKLFF. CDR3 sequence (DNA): TGTGCCGGCGCCCCGGGGACAACTAATGAAAAACTGTTTTTT.

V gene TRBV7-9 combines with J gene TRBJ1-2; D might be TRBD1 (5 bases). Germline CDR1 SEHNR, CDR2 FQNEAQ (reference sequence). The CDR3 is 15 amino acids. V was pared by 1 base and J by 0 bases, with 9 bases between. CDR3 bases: TGTGCCAGCAGCTTAGGACAGTTAGCTAACTATGGCTACACCTTC. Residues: CASSLGQLANYGYTF.